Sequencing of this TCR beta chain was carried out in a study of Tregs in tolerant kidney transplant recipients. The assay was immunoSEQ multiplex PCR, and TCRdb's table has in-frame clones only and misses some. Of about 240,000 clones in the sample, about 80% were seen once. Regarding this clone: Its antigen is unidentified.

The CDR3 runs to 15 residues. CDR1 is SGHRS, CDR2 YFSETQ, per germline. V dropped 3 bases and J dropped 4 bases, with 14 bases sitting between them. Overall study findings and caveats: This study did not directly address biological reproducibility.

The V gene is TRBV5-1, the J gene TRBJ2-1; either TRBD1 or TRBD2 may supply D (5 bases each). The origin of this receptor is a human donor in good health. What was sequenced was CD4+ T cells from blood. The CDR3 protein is CASSSGDLGYNEQFF. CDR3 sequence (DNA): TGCGCCAGCAGCTCCGGGGACCTAGGGTACAATGAGCAGTTCTTC.